This TCR beta chain derives from a study of cytomegalovirus exposure and HLA in healthy donors. For the study at large: An early release of data contained 70 million to 95 million unique TCRs, which came from HLA-typed donors.

PCR was performed using 60 Vbeta and 13 Jbeta primers. The protocol was immunoSEQ multiplex PCR, while the TCRdb copy is restricted to in-frame clones and leaves out a portion. The sample shows 85,000 to 100,000 clones, around 64% of them seen only once. On this clone itself: What it binds is not known.

The germline CDR1 and CDR2 sequences are SGHNT and YYREEE (reference sequence). The CDR3 loop spans 14 amino acids. V lost 2 bases to trimming and J lost 8 bases; unmatched junction nucleotides: 4. Study results and caveats: One variant, a missense change in DCLRE1C, was linked in a later analysis to TCR beta V- and J-gene trimming.

The sequencing input was PBMCs. V usage is TRBV5-4 and J usage is TRBJ2-2, with 9 bases lining up with TRBD2. The sequence derives from a man aged 55 to 69 in good health and CMV-seronegative. For the CDR3, the DNA is TGTGCCAGCAGCTTCAGTAGCGGGAGTGGGGAGCTGTTTTTT. Translating gives CASSFSSGSGELFF.